Listed below are T cell receptor beta chains from one sample, sequenced in a study of graft-versus-host responses after intestinal transplantation. Here immunoSEQ multiplex PCR was the method, and the copy in TCRdb shows in-frame clones only, minus some. Of about 25,000 clones listed, about 93% are singletons. The sample here was PBMCs, taken roughly 32 days after intestinal transplant. These receptors were obtained from a human patient who received an intestinal transplant, so some T cells may come from the graft donor. Both conserved end residues are part of each CDR3. Fields, in order: D gene, V gene, J gene, CDR3 length, CDR3 protein. A D gene is named only where the DNA matches it firmly.

D: TRBD1
V: TRBV6-5
J: TRBJ2-7
length: 12
CDR3: CASMTGAYEQYF

D: TRBD2
V: TRBV7-6
J: TRBJ2-7
length: 17
CDR3: CASSSPGTSGRGYEQYF

D: -
V: TRBV5-1
J: TRBJ2-1
length: 12
CDR3: CASSFSYNEQFF

D: -
V: TRBV10-3
J: TRBJ1-1
length: 17
CDR3: CAMGGGGINTENTEAFF

D: TRBD2
V: TRBV2
J: TRBJ2-3
length: 15
CDR3: CASRRSGGIADTQYF

D: -
V: TRBV4-1
J: TRBJ2-5
length: 16
CDR3: CASSRLLGHNQETQYF

D: -
V: TRBV5-4
J: TRBJ1-1
length: 12
CDR3: CASSVERTEAFF

D: TRBD1
V: TRBV29-1
J: TRBJ1-1
length: 12
CDR3: CSVDRGHTEAFF

D: -
V: TRBV2
J: TRBJ1-2
length: 14
CDR3: CASSEAPRAYGYTF

D: -
V: TRBV27
J: TRBJ2-2
length: 14
CDR3: CASNTIRNTGELFF

D: TRBD2
V: TRBV28
J: TRBJ2-3
length: 18
CDR3: CASSFPTLAGDYTDTQYF

D: -
V: TRBV5-1
J: TRBJ2-1
length: 13
CDR3: CASSLRTDNEQFF

D: -
V: TRBV6-1
J: TRBJ2-7
length: 13
CDR3: CASRPGTSYEQYF

D: -
V: TRBV21-1
J: TRBJ1-6
length: 13
CDR3: CASSNRGDSPLHF

D: -
V: TRBV7-9
J: TRBJ2-5
length: 14
CDR3: CASSLAATQETQYF

D: TRBD2
V: TRBV7-8
J: TRBJ2-1
length: 15
CDR3: CASSLGGTSFNEQFF

D: -
V: TRBV7-8
J: TRBJ1-5
length: 15
CDR3: CASGRGPHSNQPQHF

D: TRBD1
V: TRBV25-1
J: TRBJ1-2
length: 15
CDR3: CASSAEGQGKNGYTF

D: TRBD1
V: TRBV27
J: TRBJ1-2
length: 15
CDR3: CASSLTGGPVDDYTF

D: TRBD2
V: TRBV4-1
J: TRBJ2-3
length: 17
CDR3: CASSPRAGVTPTDTQYF

D: TRBD2
V: TRBV23-1
J: TRBJ2-2
length: 16
CDR3: CASSQSEREGREELFF

D: TRBD1
V: TRBV5-6
J: TRBJ1-2
length: 16
CDR3: CASSFGTGGKDYGYTF

D: TRBD2
V: TRBV6-1
J: TRBJ2-3
length: 14
CDR3: CASTLAGSTDTQYF

D: -
V: TRBV5-6
J: TRBJ2-7
length: 11
CDR3: CASSVGHEQYF

D: -
V: TRBV19
J: TRBJ1-5
length: 12
CDR3: CASGHLGQPQHF

D: -
V: TRBV5-1
J: TRBJ1-1
length: 15
CDR3: CASSLAGSMNTEAFF

D: -
V: TRBV2
J: TRBJ1-2
length: 17
CDR3: CASSEEKGPNTNYGYTF

D: TRBD2
V: TRBV2
J: TRBJ2-1
length: 10
CDR3: CASGREGEFF

D: TRBD1
V: TRBV14
J: TRBJ1-1
length: 13
CDR3: CASSPQGDTEAFF

D: -
V: TRBV6-1
J: TRBJ1-2
length: 16
CDR3: CASSEARYGGAYGYTF

D: -
V: TRBV28
J: TRBJ2-3
length: 13
CDR3: CASSLTSTDTQYF

D: -
V: TRBV30
J: TRBJ2-2
length: 11
CDR3: CAWSSPGELFF

D: -
V: TRBV7-6
J: TRBJ1-4
length: 13
CDR3: CASSMGPNEKLFF